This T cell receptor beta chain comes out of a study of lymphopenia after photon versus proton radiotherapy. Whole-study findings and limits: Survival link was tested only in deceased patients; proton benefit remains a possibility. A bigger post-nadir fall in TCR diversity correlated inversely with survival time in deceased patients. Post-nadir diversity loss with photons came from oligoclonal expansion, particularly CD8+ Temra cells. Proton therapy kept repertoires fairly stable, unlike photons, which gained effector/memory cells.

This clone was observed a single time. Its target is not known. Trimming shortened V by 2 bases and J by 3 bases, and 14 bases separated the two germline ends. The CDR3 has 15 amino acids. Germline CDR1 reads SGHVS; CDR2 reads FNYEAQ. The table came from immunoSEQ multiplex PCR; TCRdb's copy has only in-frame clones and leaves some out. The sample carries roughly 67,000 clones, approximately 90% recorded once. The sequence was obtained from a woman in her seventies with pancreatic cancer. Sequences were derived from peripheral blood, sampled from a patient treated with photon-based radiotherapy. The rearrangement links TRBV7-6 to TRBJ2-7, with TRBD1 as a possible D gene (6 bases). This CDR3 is CASSLMSGGYYEQYF. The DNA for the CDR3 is TGTGCCAGCAGCTTAATGAGTGGGGGCTACTACGAGCAGTACTTC.